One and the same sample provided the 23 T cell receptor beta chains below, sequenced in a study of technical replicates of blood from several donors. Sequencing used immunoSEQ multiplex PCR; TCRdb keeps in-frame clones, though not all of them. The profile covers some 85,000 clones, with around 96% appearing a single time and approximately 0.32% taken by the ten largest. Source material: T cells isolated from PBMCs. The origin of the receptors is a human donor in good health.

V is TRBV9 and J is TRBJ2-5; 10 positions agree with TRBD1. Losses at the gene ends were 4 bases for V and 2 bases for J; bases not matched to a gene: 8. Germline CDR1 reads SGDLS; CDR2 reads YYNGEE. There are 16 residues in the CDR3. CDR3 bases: TGTGCCAGCAGCCCCCGGACAGGGGGGCAGCAAGAGACCCAGTACTTC. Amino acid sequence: CASSPRTGGQQETQYF.

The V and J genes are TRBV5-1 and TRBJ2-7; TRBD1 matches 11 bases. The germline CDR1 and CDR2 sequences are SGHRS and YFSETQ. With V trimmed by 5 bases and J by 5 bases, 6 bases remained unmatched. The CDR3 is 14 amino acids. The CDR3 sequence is CASRGGTGGDEQYF. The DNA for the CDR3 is TGCGCCAGCAGAGGTGGGACAGGGGGGGACGAGCAGTACTTC.

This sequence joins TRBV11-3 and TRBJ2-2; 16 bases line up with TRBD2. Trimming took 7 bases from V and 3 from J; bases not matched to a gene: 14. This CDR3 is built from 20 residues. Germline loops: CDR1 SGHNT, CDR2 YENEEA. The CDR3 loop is CASTLFPGLAGGQDTGELFF. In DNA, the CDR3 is TGTGCCAGCACCCTATTTCCGGGACTAGCGGGAGGGCAAGACACCGGGGAGCTGTTTTTT.

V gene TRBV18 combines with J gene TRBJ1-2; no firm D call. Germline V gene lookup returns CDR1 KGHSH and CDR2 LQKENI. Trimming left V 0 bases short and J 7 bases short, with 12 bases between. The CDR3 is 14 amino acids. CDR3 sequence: CASSPPNTGGGYTF. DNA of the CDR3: TGTGCCAGCTCACCACCGAACACCGGCGGTGGCTACACCTTC.

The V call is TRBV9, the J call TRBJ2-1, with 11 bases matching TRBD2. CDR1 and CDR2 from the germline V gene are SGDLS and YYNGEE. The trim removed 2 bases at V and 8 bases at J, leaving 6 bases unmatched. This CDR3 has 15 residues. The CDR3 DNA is TGTGCCAGCAGCGTCGCGAGGACTAGCGGGTATGAGCAGTTCTTC. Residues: CASSVARTSGYEQFF.

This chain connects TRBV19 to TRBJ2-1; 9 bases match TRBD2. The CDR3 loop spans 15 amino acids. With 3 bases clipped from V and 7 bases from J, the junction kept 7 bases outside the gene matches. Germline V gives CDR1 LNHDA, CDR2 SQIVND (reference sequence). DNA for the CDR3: TGTGCCAGTAGTATTATTAGCGGGAGTAGAAATGAGCAGTTCTTC. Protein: CASSIISGSRNEQFF. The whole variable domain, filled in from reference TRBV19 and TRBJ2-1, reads DGGITQSPKYLFRKEGQNVTLSCEQNLNHDAMYWYRQDPGQGLRLIYYSQIVNDFQKGDIAEGYSVSREKKESFPLTVTSAQKNPTAFYLCASSIISGSRNEQFFGPGTRLTVL.

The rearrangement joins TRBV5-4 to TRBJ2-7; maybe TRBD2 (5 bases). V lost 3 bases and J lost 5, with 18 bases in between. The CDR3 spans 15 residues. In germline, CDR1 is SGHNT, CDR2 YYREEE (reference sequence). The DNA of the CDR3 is TGTGCCAGCAGCTCGCTACATGTAGAGGGAAACGAGCAGTACTTC. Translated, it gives CASSSLHVEGNEQYF.

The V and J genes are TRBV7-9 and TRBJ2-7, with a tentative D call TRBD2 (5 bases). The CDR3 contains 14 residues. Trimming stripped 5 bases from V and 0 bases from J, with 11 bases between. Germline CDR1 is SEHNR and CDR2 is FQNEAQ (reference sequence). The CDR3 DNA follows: TGTGCCAGCAGCCCCCCCGGAGGCTCCTACGAGCAGTACTTC. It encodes CASSPPGGSYEQYF.

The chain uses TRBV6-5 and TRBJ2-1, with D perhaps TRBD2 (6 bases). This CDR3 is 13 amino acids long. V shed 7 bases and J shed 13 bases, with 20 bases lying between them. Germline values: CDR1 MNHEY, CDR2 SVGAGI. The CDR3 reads CASTPGLFEAQFF. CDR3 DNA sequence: TGTGCCAGCACTCCGGGACTCTTCGAGGCACAGTTCTTC.

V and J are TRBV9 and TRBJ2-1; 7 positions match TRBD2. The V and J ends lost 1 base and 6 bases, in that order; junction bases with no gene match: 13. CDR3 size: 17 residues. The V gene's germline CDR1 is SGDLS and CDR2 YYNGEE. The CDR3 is CASSVLLGQREGNEQFF. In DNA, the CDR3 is TGTGCCAGCAGCGTACTCTTAGGCCAGAGGGAGGGCAATGAGCAGTTCTTC.

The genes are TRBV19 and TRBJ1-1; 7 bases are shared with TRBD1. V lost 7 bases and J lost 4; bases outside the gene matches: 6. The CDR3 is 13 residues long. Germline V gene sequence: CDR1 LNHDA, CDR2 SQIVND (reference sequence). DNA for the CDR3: TGTGCCAGTAAGGGACAGAGTGGCACTGAAGCTTTCTTT. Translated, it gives CASKGQSGTEAFF. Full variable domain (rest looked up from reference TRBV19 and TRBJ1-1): DGGITQSPKYLFRKEGQNVTLSCEQNLNHDAMYWYRQDPGQGLRLIYYSQIVNDFQKGDIAEGYSVSREKKESFPLTVTSAQKNPTAFYLCASKGQSGTEAFFGQGTRLTVV.

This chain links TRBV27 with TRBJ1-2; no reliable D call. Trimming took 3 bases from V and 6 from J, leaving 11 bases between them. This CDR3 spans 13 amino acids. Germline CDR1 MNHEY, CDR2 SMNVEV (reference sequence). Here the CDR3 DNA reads TGTGCCAGCAGTTTCGGAGGGTCGGATGGCTACACCTTC. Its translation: CASSFGGSDGYTF.

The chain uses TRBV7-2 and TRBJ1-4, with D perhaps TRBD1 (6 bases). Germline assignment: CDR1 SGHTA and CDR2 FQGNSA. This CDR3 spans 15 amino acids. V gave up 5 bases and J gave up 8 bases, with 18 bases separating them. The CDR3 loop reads CASSQFRDIGEKLFF. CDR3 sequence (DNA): TGTGCCAGCAGCCAATTCCGGGACATCGGGGAAAAACTGTTTTTT. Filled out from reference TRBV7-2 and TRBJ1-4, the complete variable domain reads GAGVSQSPSNKVTEKGKDVELRCDPISGHTALYWYRQSLGQGLEFLIYFQGNSAPDKSGLPSDRFSAERTGGSVSTLTIQRTQQEDSAVYLCASSQFRDIGEKLFFGSGTQLSVL.

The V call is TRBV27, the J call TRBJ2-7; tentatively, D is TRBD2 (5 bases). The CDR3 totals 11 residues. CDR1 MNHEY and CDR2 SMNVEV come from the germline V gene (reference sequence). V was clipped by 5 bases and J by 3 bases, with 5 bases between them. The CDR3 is CASSEGYEQYF. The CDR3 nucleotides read TGTGCCAGCAGTGAGGGCTACGAGCAGTACTTC.

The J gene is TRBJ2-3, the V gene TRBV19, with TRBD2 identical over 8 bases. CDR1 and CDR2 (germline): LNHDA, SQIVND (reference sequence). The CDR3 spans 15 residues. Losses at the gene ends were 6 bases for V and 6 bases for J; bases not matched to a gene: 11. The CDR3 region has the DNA TGTGCCAGTAGCACATGGGGAGCGGGAGCTGATACGCAGTATTTT. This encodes CASSTWGAGADTQYF.

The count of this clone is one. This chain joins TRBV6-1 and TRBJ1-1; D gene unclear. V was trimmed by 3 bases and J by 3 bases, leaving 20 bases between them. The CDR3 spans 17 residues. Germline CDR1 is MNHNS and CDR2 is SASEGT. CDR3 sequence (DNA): TGTGCCAGCAGTGATTTTAGGGAGCGAGGGTACTACACTGAAGCTTTCTTT. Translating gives CASSDFRERGYYTEAFF.

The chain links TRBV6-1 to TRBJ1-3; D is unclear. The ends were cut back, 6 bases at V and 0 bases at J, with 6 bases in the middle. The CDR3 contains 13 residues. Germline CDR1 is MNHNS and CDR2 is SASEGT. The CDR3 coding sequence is TGTGCCAGCAGAAGAGCCTCTGGAAACACCATATATTTT. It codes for CASRRASGNTIYF.

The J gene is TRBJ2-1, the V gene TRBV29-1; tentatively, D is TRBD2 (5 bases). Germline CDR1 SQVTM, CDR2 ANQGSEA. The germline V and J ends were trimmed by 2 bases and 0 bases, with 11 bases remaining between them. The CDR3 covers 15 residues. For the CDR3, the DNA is TGCAGCGTTGAATTTAGCGTTAGCTCCTACAATGAGCAGTTCTTC. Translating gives CSVEFSVSSYNEQFF.

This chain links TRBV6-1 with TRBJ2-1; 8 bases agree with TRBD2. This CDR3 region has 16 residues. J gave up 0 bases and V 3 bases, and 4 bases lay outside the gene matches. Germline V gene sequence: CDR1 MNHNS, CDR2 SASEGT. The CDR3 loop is CASSDIAGSSYNEQFF. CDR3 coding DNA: TGTGCCAGCAGTGATATAGCGGGGAGCTCCTACAATGAGCAGTTCTTC.

The CDR3 nucleotides read TGTGCCAGCACCCCAGTAGACAGGGGGGATGAAAAACTGTTTTTT. Protein sequence: CASTPVDRGDEKLFF. The chain employs TRBV6-1 and TRBJ1-4, with TRBD1 matching over 9 bases. Germline loops: CDR1 MNHNS, CDR2 SASEGT. With V trimmed by 7 bases and J by 6 bases, 9 bases remained unmatched. There are 15 residues in the CDR3.

The CDR3 DNA sequence: TGTGCCAGCAGTAGCGGGGGCACCTACAATGAGCAGTTCTTC. Translating gives CASSSGGTYNEQFF. The rearrangement joins TRBV6-5 to TRBJ2-1, with 8 bases lining up with TRBD2. CDR3 length: 14 residues. Losses at the gene ends were 5 bases for V and 2 bases for J; bases not matched to a gene: 2. Looked up from germline, CDR1 is MNHEY and CDR2 is SVGAGI.

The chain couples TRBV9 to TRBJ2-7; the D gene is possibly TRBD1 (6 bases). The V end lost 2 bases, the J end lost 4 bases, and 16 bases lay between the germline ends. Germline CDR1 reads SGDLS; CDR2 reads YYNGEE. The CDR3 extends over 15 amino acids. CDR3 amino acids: CASSVAIGQPYEQYF. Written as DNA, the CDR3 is TGTGCCAGCAGCGTTGCAATAGGACAGCCGTACGAGCAGTACTTC.

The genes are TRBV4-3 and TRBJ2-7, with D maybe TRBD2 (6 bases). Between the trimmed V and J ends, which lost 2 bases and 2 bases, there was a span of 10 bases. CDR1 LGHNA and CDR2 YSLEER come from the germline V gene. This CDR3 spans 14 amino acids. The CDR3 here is CASSQNSGPYEQYF. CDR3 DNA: TGCGCCAGCAGCCAAAATAGCGGACCCTACGAGCAGTACTTC.